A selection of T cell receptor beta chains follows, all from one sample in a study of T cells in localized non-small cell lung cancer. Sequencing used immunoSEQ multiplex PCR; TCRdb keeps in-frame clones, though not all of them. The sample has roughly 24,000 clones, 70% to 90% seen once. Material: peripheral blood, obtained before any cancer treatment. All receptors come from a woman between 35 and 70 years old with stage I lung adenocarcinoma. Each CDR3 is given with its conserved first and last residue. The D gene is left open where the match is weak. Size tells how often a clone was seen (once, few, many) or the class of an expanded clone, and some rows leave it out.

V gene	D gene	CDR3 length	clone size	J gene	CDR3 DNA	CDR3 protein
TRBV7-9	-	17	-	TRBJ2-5	TGTGCCAGCAGCTTAAATCTTGTAGGAGGGGGTCAAGAGACCCAGTACTTC	CASSLNLVGGGQETQYF
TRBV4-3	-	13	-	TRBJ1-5	TGCGCCAGCAGCCAAGCTGAGCGCCAGCCCCAGCATTTT	CASSQAERQPQHF
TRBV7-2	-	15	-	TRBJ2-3	TGTGCCAGCAGCTTAGATCGCCCAGGCACAGATACGCAGTATTTT	CASSLDRPGTDTQYF
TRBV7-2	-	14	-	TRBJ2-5	TGTGCCAGCAGCCCGGTTCCATGGCAAGAGACCCAGTACTTC	CASSPVPWQETQYF
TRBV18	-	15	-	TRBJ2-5	TGTGCCAGCTCACGAGCCTGGACATCTAAAGAGACCCAGTACTTC	CASSRAWTSKETQYF
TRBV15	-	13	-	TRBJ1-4	TGTGCCACCAGCAGGACGGTCGGGGAAAAACTGTTTTTT	CATSRTVGEKLFF
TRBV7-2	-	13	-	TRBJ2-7	TGTGCCAGCAGCTTAGTACAGGAGGACGAGCAGTACTTC	CASSLVQEDEQYF
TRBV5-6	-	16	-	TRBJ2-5	TGTGCCAGCAGCTTAACCGGGCTGGGTAGCCAAGAGACCCAGTACTTC	CASSLTGLGSQETQYF
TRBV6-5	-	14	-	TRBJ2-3	TGTGCCAGCAGTCCAGGGACTGGGCGATATACGCAGTATTTT	CASSPGTGRYTQYF
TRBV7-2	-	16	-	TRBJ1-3	TGTGCCAGCAGCTTATTAGGGCGGAGCTCTGGAAACACCATATATTTT	CASSLLGRSSGNTIYF
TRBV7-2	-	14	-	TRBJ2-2	TGTGCCAGCAGCTTAGAATCGGGAACCGGGGAGCTGTTTTTT	CASSLESGTGELFF
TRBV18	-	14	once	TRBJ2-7	TGTGCCAGCTCACCCTCAGGGTTAACCTACGAGCAGTACTTC	CASSPSGLTYEQYF
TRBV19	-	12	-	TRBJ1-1	TGTGCCAGTAACCTCAGGGGCGGTGAAGCTTTCTTT	CASNLRGGEAFF
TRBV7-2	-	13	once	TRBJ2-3	TGTGCCAGCAGCTTTTCGGGGAGAGATACGCAGTATTTT	CASSFSGRDTQYF
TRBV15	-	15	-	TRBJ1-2	TGTGCCACCAGTGGGTGGGGGGAGTTAATCTATGGCTACACCTTC	CATSGWGELIYGYTF
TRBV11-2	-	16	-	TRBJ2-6	TGTGCCAGCAGCTTAGTCCCCTATGGGGGGCTTGACGTCCTGACTTTC	CASSLVPYGGLDVLTF
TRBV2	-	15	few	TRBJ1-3	TGTGCCAGCAGGGGAGGAGTCTTCTCTGGAAACACCATATATTTT	CASRGGVFSGNTIYF
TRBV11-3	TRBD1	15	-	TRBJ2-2	TGTGCCAGCAGCTTATCGGACAGGGCTTCCGGGGAGCTGTTTTTT	CASSLSDRASGELFF
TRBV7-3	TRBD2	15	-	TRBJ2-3	TGTGCCAGCAGCCCGACTAGCGGGGAAACAGATACGCAGTATTTT	CASSPTSGETDTQYF
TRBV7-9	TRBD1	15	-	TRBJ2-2	TGTGCCAGCAGCTTACGACAGGGAAACACCGGGGAGCTGTTTTTT	CASSLRQGNTGELFF
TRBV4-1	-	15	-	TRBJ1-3	TGCGCCAGCAGCCGAAGCGGAGACTCTGGAAACACCATATATTTT	CASSRSGDSGNTIYF